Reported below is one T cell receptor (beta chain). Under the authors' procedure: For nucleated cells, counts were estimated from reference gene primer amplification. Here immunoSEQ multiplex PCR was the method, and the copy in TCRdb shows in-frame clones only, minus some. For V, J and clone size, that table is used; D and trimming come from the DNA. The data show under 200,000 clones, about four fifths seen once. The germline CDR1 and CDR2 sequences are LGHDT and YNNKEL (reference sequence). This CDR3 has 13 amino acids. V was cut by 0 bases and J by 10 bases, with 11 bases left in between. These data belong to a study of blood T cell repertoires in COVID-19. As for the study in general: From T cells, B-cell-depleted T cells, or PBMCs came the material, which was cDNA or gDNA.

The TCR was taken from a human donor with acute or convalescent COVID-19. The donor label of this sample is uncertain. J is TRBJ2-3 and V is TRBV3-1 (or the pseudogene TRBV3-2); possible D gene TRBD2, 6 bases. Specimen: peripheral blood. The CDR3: CASSQDWRRAQYF. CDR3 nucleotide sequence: TGTGCCAGCAGCCAAGATTGGAGGAGGGCGCAGTATTTT.